This T cell receptor beta chain was found in a study of shared clonotypes between healthy human individuals. CD45RO-negative CD8 cells positively selected for CCR7 made up the naive population, which excluded terminally differentiated effector memory CD45RA+ cells. Profiled with immunoSEQ multiplex PCR; TCRdb holds only in-frame clones, not every one. Among 630,000 or so clones, roughly 98% were seen once, and the ten largest hold 0.25% to 0.35%. The receptor was derived from a young man in good health. Sequenced sample: naive CD8+ T cells sorted from blood.

The CDR3 DNA reads as TGCGCCAGCAGTGACCCCACAGGGTTTAGCGGCTTAGGGGGCAATGAGCAGTTCTTC. Amino acid sequence: CASSDPTGFSGLGGNEQFF. The chain couples TRBV10-2 to TRBJ2-1; perhaps D is TRBD1 or TRBD2 (6 bases each). CDR3 length: 19 amino acids. Per the germline V gene, CDR1 is WSHSY and CDR2 is SAAADI. The germline V and J ends were trimmed by 3 bases and 6 bases, with 27 bases remaining between them.